A selection of T cell receptor beta chains follows, all from one sample in a study of OX40 agonist ivuxolimab in advanced cancers. Libraries were prepared by immunoSEQ multiplex PCR; TCRdb keeps only in-frame clonotypes and omits some of them. The sample includes about 81,000 clones, around 84% seen only once; the top ten take 6% to 8.5%. This specimen consisted of CD4+ or CD8+ T cells sorted from blood, obtained in a trial of the OX40 agonist ivuxolimab. All receptors derive from an adult with an advanced solid tumor such as melanoma, head and neck, liver or kidney cancer. Both conserved end residues are part of each CDR3.

TRBV6-6	TRBJ2-5	CASSLGRRTLQETQYF
TRBV27	TRBJ1-5	CASSLSGRNQPQHF
TRBV10-3	TRBJ2-1	CATGEQASNEQFF
TRBV6-1	TRBJ2-1	CASSVPGLAGGQGEQFF
TRBV28	TRBJ1-5	CASSSGGTNQPQHF
TRBV5-6	TRBJ1-2	CASSRRDRADYGYTF
TRBV27	TRBJ2-3	CASRFWGKYTDTQYF
TRBV9	TRBJ2-1	CASSSARRVAGSSYNEQFF
TRBV19	TRBJ1-2	CASSIGTANYGYTF
TRBV5-6	TRBJ2-5	CASSSSTGGRETQYF
TRBV6-4	TRBJ2-2	CASSASGGTTGELFF
TRBV12-5	TRBJ2-2	CASFDSNTGELFF
TRBV27	TRBJ2-1	CASSLSPTSLSSYNEQFF
TRBV27	TRBJ2-1	CASSFQWSQNEQFF
TRBV2	TRBJ2-3	CASSGYRGLGDTQYF
TRBV7-3	TRBJ2-3	CASSQAQGAADTQYF
TRBV7-6	TRBJ1-4	CASSPGWAGEKLFF
TRBV19	TRBJ1-5	CASSQAGTGTQHF
TRBV7-9	TRBJ2-1	CASSLEPPYNEQFF
TRBV6-1	TRBJ2-1	CASSEDGTLYGDEQFF
TRBV5-8	TRBJ1-4	CASSLHTGVKTNEKLFF
TRBV11-3	TRBJ2-1	CASSSGSYNEQFF
TRBV2	TRBJ2-7	CASSSLTSGSIGEQYF
TRBV7-9	TRBJ2-4	CASSKTAAKNIQYF
TRBV27	TRBJ2-7	CASSLGLAGGYEQYF
TRBV5-1	TRBJ2-2	CASSLVSGQLTGELFF
TRBV2	TRBJ1-2	CASSLKPLGTANYGYTF
TRBV11-2	TRBJ2-7	CASSFRQGRFYEQYF
TRBV7-8	TRBJ1-4	CASSLRGLGGQSNEKLFF
TRBV7-2	TRBJ2-1	CASSLEAGRQFF
TRBV28	TRBJ1-5	CASSLVRRQPQHF
TRBV5-8	TRBJ2-7	CASSLASGDYEQYF
TRBV15	TRBJ1-6	CATSRVVWASTPLGSPLHF